Included here is one T cell receptor beta chain sequence, with context. Its target is not known. Alongside a J-beta primer mix, a sample-barcoded 5' primer served in a second PCR lasting 7 to 11 cycles. Each single sample gave us at least 2.5 million CDR3-containing paired-end reads. TCRdb reanalysed the 5' RACE reads using MiXCR and keeps one entry per CDR3 protein. The sample consists of 1.4 million to 1.5 million distinct CDR3 sequences, around 42% of them appearing once. The entry originates in a study of blood T cells in healthy people across ages. Study results and limitations: The unsorted PBMCs prevented any conclusive comparison of naive versus antigen-experienced cells. A roughly linear age-dependent decrease characterized TCR beta diversity per million T cells.

V dropped 5 bases and J dropped 1; count of bases not matched to a gene: 7. The CDR3 is 17 residues long. The germline CDR1 and CDR2 sequences are SGHTA and FQGNSA. A minimum of 7 million PBMCs was isolated per sample. Sequenced sample: blood. The rearrangement joins TRBV7-2 to TRBJ2-6, with 8 bases matching TRBD1. This clonotype was sampled from a woman aged 18-35 years in good health. The CDR3 DNA reads TGTGCCAGCAGCCTGCGCCGGACAGGGTCTGGGGCCAACGTCCTGACTTTC. Protein: CASSLRRTGSGANVLTF.